This is a list of T cell receptor beta chains from one sample in a study of blood T cell repertoires in COVID-19. Clones were sequenced by immunoSEQ multiplex PCR, and TCRdb holds only the in-frame ones, with some missing. The sample lists 200,000 to 250,000 clones, 86% occurring once. Sequenced input: peripheral blood. The source is a woman in her sixties or seventies who had recovered from COVID-19. The CDR3 runs from the conserved cysteine through the conserved F or W. The order of the fields is clone size, V gene, J gene, D gene, CDR3 DNA, CDR3 protein. D genes are given only for firm matches. The listing skips clone size in some rows; elsewhere it reads once, few, many or a size class.

clone size: NA; V gene: TRBV20-1; J gene: TRBJ2-5; D gene: TRBD1; CDR3 DNA: TGCAGTGTACAGGGGCCAGAGACCCAGTACTTC; CDR3 protein: CSVQGPETQYF
clone size: NA; V gene: TRBV7-8; J gene: TRBJ2-7; D gene: TRBD2; CDR3 DNA: TGTGCCAGCAGCCAAACCGGGGGGGGACACTACGAGCAGTACTTC; CDR3 protein: CASSQTGGGHYEQYF
clone size: once; V gene: TRBV19; J gene: TRBJ1-1; D gene: TRBD1; CDR3 DNA: TGTGCCAGTAGTGATCGACAGGGGGGGAACACTGAAGCTTTCTTT; CDR3 protein: CASSDRQGGNTEAFF
clone size: few; V gene: TRBV7-2; J gene: TRBJ2-3; D gene: TRBD2; CDR3 DNA: TGTGCCAGCAGCTTAGTTGGCGGGGGGCGTGGCACAGATACGCAGTATTTT; CDR3 protein: CASSLVGGGRGTDTQYF
clone size: NA; V gene: TRBV10-3; J gene: TRBJ1-5; D gene: NA; CDR3 DNA: TGTGCCATCAGTGAAACTAATCAGCCCCAGCATTTT; CDR3 protein: CAISETNQPQHF
clone size: NA; V gene: TRBV6-5; J gene: TRBJ2-3; D gene: NA; CDR3 DNA: TGTGCCAGCAGTTACTCGGGCAGGTCTACGCAGTATTTT; CDR3 protein: CASSYSGRSTQYF
clone size: once; V gene: TRBV10-3; J gene: TRBJ1-2; D gene: NA; CDR3 DNA: TGTGCCATCAGTGAGTCGGGCAGGTTCAGTAGCACCTTC; CDR3 protein: CAISESGRFSSTF
clone size: NA; V gene: TRBV18; J gene: TRBJ2-5; D gene: NA; CDR3 DNA: TGTGCCAGCTCACCTCAAGCGGACCAAGAGACCCAGTACTTC; CDR3 protein: CASSPQADQETQYF
clone size: NA; V gene: TRBV3-1/TRBV3-2; J gene: TRBJ2-2; D gene: TRBD2; CDR3 DNA: TGTGCCAGCTTGGGGGGGTCGGACACCGGGGAGCTGTTTTTT; CDR3 protein: CASLGGSDTGELFF
clone size: NA; V gene: TRBV6-5; J gene: TRBJ2-1; D gene: TRBD2; CDR3 DNA: TGTGCCAGCAGTTTGGGACTAGCGTCCTACAATGAGCAGTTCTTC; CDR3 protein: CASSLGLASYNEQFF
clone size: NA; V gene: TRBV10-3; J gene: TRBJ2-5; D gene: TRBD2; CDR3 DNA: TGTGCCATCAGAGATAGCGGGGGGGAAGAGACCCAGTACTTC; CDR3 protein: CAIRDSGGEETQYF
clone size: NA; V gene: TRBV5-6; J gene: TRBJ1-6; D gene: TRBD1; CDR3 DNA: TGTGCCAGCAGCTTCAGTGACAGGGTGGATTCGTCACCCCTCCACTTT; CDR3 protein: CASSFSDRVDSSPLHF
clone size: NA; V gene: TRBV11-3; J gene: TRBJ1-1; D gene: NA; CDR3 DNA: TGTGCCAGCAGCCCCCGCCGGGACACTGAAGCTTTCTTT; CDR3 protein: CASSPRRDTEAFF
clone size: NA; V gene: TRBV5-8; J gene: TRBJ2-1; D gene: TRBD2; CDR3 DNA: TGTGCCAGCAGCTTGGAGGCTAGCGGGGGCACCCACAATGAGCAGTTCTTC; CDR3 protein: CASSLEASGGTHNEQFF
clone size: NA; V gene: TRBV7-2; J gene: TRBJ2-7; D gene: NA; CDR3 DNA: TGTGCCAGCAGCTTAGTAGCTAGCGACTACGAGCAGTACTTC; CDR3 protein: CASSLVASDYEQYF
clone size: NA; V gene: TRBV6-5; J gene: TRBJ2-3; D gene: TRBD1; CDR3 DNA: TGTGCCAGCAGTTACCGAGGGACAGCTGATGGAGATACGCAGTATTTT; CDR3 protein: CASSYRGTADGDTQYF
clone size: once; V gene: TRBV3-1/TRBV3-2; J gene: TRBJ1-1; D gene: TRBD1; CDR3 DNA: TGTGCCAGGGGGACAGGGGAAACTGAAGCTTTCTTT; CDR3 protein: CARGTGETEAFF
clone size: NA; V gene: TRBV7-8; J gene: TRBJ1-1; D gene: TRBD1; CDR3 DNA: TGTGCCAGCAGCTTAGGACAGGGGAACACTGAAGCTTTCTTT; CDR3 protein: CASSLGQGNTEAFF
clone size: NA; V gene: TRBV18; J gene: TRBJ2-3; D gene: NA; CDR3 DNA: TGTGCCAGCTCCGCCGGGACAGATACGCAGTATTTT; CDR3 protein: CASSAGTDTQYF
clone size: NA; V gene: TRBV7-3; J gene: TRBJ1-3; D gene: NA; CDR3 DNA: TGTGCCAGCAGCCCAGCCGGGGGGCCTGGAAACACCATATATTTT; CDR3 protein: CASSPAGGPGNTIYF
clone size: NA; V gene: TRBV2; J gene: TRBJ1-1; D gene: TRBD1; CDR3 DNA: TGTGCCAGCATGGGACAGCCGAACACTGAAGCTTTCTTT; CDR3 protein: CASMGQPNTEAFF
clone size: NA; V gene: TRBV3-1/TRBV3-2; J gene: TRBJ2-2; D gene: TRBD2; CDR3 DNA: TGTGCCAGCAGCCCTGCCGGGAGGGCGAACACCGGGGAGCTGTTTTTT; CDR3 protein: CASSPAGRANTGELFF
clone size: NA; V gene: TRBV13; J gene: TRBJ2-7; D gene: TRBD1; CDR3 DNA: TGTGCCAGCAGCTTTTCGGGACAGGGGTTCGAGCAGTACTTC; CDR3 protein: CASSFSGQGFEQYF
clone size: NA; V gene: TRBV6-5; J gene: TRBJ2-3; D gene: TRBD2; CDR3 DNA: TGTGCCAGCAGTTACGGGACTACCGGCACAGATACGCAGTATTTT; CDR3 protein: CASSYGTTGTDTQYF
clone size: NA; V gene: TRBV6-5; J gene: TRBJ1-5; D gene: NA; CDR3 DNA: TGTGCCAGCAGGCGCGACAGATATAGCAATCAGCCCCAGCATTTT; CDR3 protein: CASRRDRYSNQPQHF
clone size: NA; V gene: TRBV5-1; J gene: TRBJ2-7; D gene: NA; CDR3 DNA: TGCGCCAGCAGCTTGGCCTCAGGACAGTTCTACGAGCAGTACTTC; CDR3 protein: CASSLASGQFYEQYF
clone size: NA; V gene: TRBV4-1; J gene: TRBJ1-6; D gene: NA; CDR3 DNA: TGCGCCAGCAGCCAAACCTCAGGGGTAGACAATTCACCCCTCCACTTT; CDR3 protein: CASSQTSGVDNSPLHF
clone size: NA; V gene: TRBV2; J gene: TRBJ2-6; D gene: TRBD1; CDR3 DNA: TGTGCCAGCAGTCCTATGACAGGGGGTCCACCCTCTGGGGCCAACGTCCTGACTTTC; CDR3 protein: CASSPMTGGPPSGANVLTF
clone size: few; V gene: TRBV7-9; J gene: TRBJ2-1; D gene: TRBD2; CDR3 DNA: TGTGCCAGCAGCTTTACTAGCGGTGGGGGGCAGTTCTTC; CDR3 protein: CASSFTSGGGQFF
clone size: NA; V gene: TRBV6-5; J gene: TRBJ1-5; D gene: NA; CDR3 DNA: TGTGCCAGCATAGTAAAGCCCCAGCATTTT; CDR3 protein: CASIVKPQHF
clone size: few; V gene: TRBV6-5; J gene: TRBJ1-5; D gene: NA; CDR3 DNA: TGTGCCAGCAATCGAGGTTCTGGCAATCAGCCCCAGCATTTT; CDR3 protein: CASNRGSGNQPQHF
clone size: once; V gene: TRBV27; J gene: TRBJ1-4; D gene: TRBD1; CDR3 DNA: TGTGCCAGCAGTTCCCCGACAGGGATTGCAACTAATGAAAAACTGTTTTTT; CDR3 protein: CASSSPTGIATNEKLFF
clone size: many; V gene: TRBV4-1; J gene: TRBJ1-1; D gene: TRBD1; CDR3 DNA: TGCGCCAGCAGCCAAGGACGACAGGGGAACACTGAAGCTTTCTTT; CDR3 protein: CASSQGRQGNTEAFF
clone size: NA; V gene: TRBV11-2; J gene: TRBJ1-4; D gene: NA; CDR3 DNA: TGTGCCAGCAGCACAATACAGGGCTCTACTTTAGGCGAAAAACTGTTTTTT; CDR3 protein: CASSTIQGSTLGEKLFF
clone size: NA; V gene: TRBV10-3; J gene: TRBJ1-4; D gene: TRBD1; CDR3 DNA: TGTGCCATCAGTGAGGACAGGGGCGATGAAAAACTGTTTTTT; CDR3 protein: CAISEDRGDEKLFF
clone size: NA; V gene: TRBV4-3; J gene: TRBJ2-5; D gene: NA; CDR3 DNA: TGCGCCAGCAGCCGAAGGACCGGCACAGGGCAAGAGACCCAGTACTTC; CDR3 protein: CASSRRTGTGQETQYF
clone size: once; V gene: TRBV5-4; J gene: TRBJ1-1; D gene: NA; CDR3 DNA: TGTGCCAGCAGCAAGGAACAGGGATTCACTGAAGCTTTCTTT; CDR3 protein: CASSKEQGFTEAFF
clone size: NA; V gene: TRBV11-3; J gene: TRBJ2-1; D gene: TRBD2; CDR3 DNA: TGTGCCAGCAGCTTTGGTGGGACTAGCGGGGCCTACAATGAGCAGTTCTTC; CDR3 protein: CASSFGGTSGAYNEQFF
clone size: NA; V gene: TRBV7-8; J gene: TRBJ1-6; D gene: TRBD1; CDR3 DNA: TGTGCCAGCAATAAAGACAGGGGATCCTATAATTCACCCCTCCACTTT; CDR3 protein: CASNKDRGSYNSPLHF
clone size: NA; V gene: TRBV7-3; J gene: TRBJ1-1; D gene: NA; CDR3 DNA: TGTGCCAGCAGCTTAACGGGGGCAATGAACACTGAAGCTTTCTTT; CDR3 protein: CASSLTGAMNTEAFF
clone size: NA; V gene: TRBV30; J gene: TRBJ2-2; D gene: NA; CDR3 DNA: TGTGCCTGGAGGAAAGGGCGGGGCGGGGAGCTGTTTTTT; CDR3 protein: CAWRKGRGGELFF
clone size: NA; V gene: TRBV5-1; J gene: TRBJ2-3; D gene: TRBD1; CDR3 DNA: TGCGCCAGCTATATCCAGGGGGGCACAGATACGCAGTATTTT; CDR3 protein: CASYIQGGTDTQYF
clone size: few; V gene: TRBV28; J gene: TRBJ1-1; D gene: NA; CDR3 DNA: TGTGCCAGCAGTCCCCTCAGGACAGCGAACACTGAAGCTTTCTTT; CDR3 protein: CASSPLRTANTEAFF